Below, 30 T cell receptor beta chains from the same sample are listed, as sequenced in a study of T cell responses to AZD1222 COVID-19 vaccine. TCRdb's copy holds only in-frame clones and misses some; the assay was immunoSEQ multiplex PCR. This sample has under 95,000 clones, with about 92% found just once. The sequencing used peripheral blood, collected on day 0 of AZD1222 vaccination. Receptor source: an adult in good health.

The gene calls are TRBV7-9 and TRBJ1-1; D gene ambiguous. The germline CDR1 and CDR2 sequences are SEHNR and FQNEAQ (reference sequence). The V end lost 7 bases, the J end lost 7 bases, and 16 bases lay between the germline ends. The CDR3 sequence is 13 residues long. CDR3 bases: TGTGCCAGCAACCTGGAGTCCGGGGTTGAAGCTTTCTTT. This translates into CASNLESGVEAFF. The full variable domain, with the rest looked up from reference TRBV7-9 and TRBJ1-1, is DTGVSQNPRHKITKRGQNVTFRCDPISEHNRLYWYRQTLGQGPEFLTYFQNEAQLEKSRLLSDRFSAERPKGSFSTLEIQRTEQGDSAMYLCASNLESGVEAFFGQGTRLTVV.

The chain carries TRBV11-2 and TRBJ1-1, with a weak D call TRBD1 (6 bases). The CDR3 sequence is 14 residues long. Trimming took off 3 bases at V and 5 bases at J, with 13 bases between the two ends. CDR1 is SGHAT and CDR2 is FQNNGV in the germline V gene. In DNA, the CDR3 is TGTGCCAGCAGCTTTGGGACAAAAACGACTGAAGCTTTCTTT. This sequence encodes CASSFGTKTTEAFF.

This sequence joins TRBV3-1 (or the pseudogene TRBV3-2) and TRBJ1-6; 8 positions agree with TRBD1. Germline values: CDR1 LGHDT, CDR2 YNNKEL (reference sequence). The CDR3 length is 14 residues. The junction had 5 bases not matched to a gene; V was cut back by 6 bases and J by 7 bases. This chain's CDR3 is CASSRRTGNSPLHF. CDR3 nucleotides: TGTGCCAGCAGTAGACGGACAGGGAATTCACCCCTCCACTTT.

This clone has just one count. The chain carries TRBV6-1 and TRBJ2-6, with a weak D call TRBD2 (5 bases). Deletions cut 3 bases from V and 0 bases from J, with 9 bases between. Per germline, CDR1 MNHNS and CDR2 SASEGT. The CDR3 length is 16 residues. CDR3 sequence: CASSDYEGSGANVLTF. CDR3 coding DNA: TGTGCCAGCAGTGACTACGAGGGCTCTGGGGCCAACGTCCTGACTTTC.

The V call is TRBV4-2, the J call TRBJ2-7; possible D gene TRBD1, 6 bases. The V gene lost 0 bases and the J gene lost 1 base, with 13 bases spanning the gap. There are 16 residues in the CDR3. Germline V gene data show CDR1 as LGHNA and CDR2 as YNFKEQ. The CDR3 spells CASSQDYAGESYEQYF. The CDR3 nucleotides read TGTGCCAGCAGCCAAGATTACGCAGGGGAATCCTACGAGCAGTACTTC.

A single count supports this clone. The chain carries TRBV29-1 and TRBJ1-1, with D unclear. Germline CDR1 and CDR2: SQVTM and ANQGSEA. The CDR3 has 13 residues. Trimming removed 8 bases at V and 1 base at J, with 14 bases between. CDR3 DNA sequence: TGCAGCTCCTCCTGGAGTTCGAACACTGAAGCTTTCTTT. The encoded protein is CSSSWSSNTEAFF.

This chain links TRBV19 with TRBJ2-7; maybe TRBD1 (5 bases). This CDR3 has 13 amino acids. V lost 5 bases and J 3 bases, leaving 11 bases between the germline ends. Germline V lookup: CDR1 LNHDA, CDR2 SQIVND (reference sequence). This CDR3 reads CASSVTDGYEQYF. The CDR3 region has the DNA TGTGCCAGTAGTGTGACAGACGGCTACGAGCAGTACTTC.

In its sample, this clone was seen once. CDR3 sequence reads: CASSIQGANTEAFF. The CDR3 DNA sequence: TGTGCCAGTAGTATTCAGGGGGCGAACACTGAAGCTTTCTTT. The rearrangement links TRBV19 to TRBJ1-1; 8 nucleotides line up with TRBD1. Germline V gene data show CDR1 as LNHDA and CDR2 as SQIVND (reference sequence). With V trimmed by 3 bases and J by 1 base, 1 base remained unmatched. The CDR3 length is 14 residues.

The CDR3 sequence: CASRRGLANTIYF. CDR3 sequence (DNA): TGTGCCAGCAGGAGAGGGCTCGCAAACACCATATATTTT. This chain links TRBV21-1 with TRBJ1-3. TRBV21-1 is termed a pseudogene. There are 13 residues in the CDR3.

This chain joins TRBV3-1 (or the pseudogene TRBV3-2) and TRBJ2-7; the match to TRBD1 covers 7 bases. The CDR3 is 15 residues long. Germline CDR1 reads LGHDT; CDR2 reads YNNKEL (reference sequence). Trimming removed 0 bases from V and 6 bases from J; junction bases left unmatched: 8. The CDR3 reads CASSQEGPGGREQYF. DNA for the CDR3: TGTGCCAGCAGCCAAGAGGGCCCAGGGGGACGCGAGCAGTACTTC.

The V call is TRBV19, the J call TRBJ2-3, with D perhaps TRBD1 or TRBD2 (6 bases each). The CDR3 spans 14 residues. The germline CDR1 and CDR2 sequences are LNHDA and SQIVND (reference sequence). V was clipped by 4 bases and J by 7 bases, with 15 bases between them. In nucleotides, the CDR3 is TGTGCCAGTAGTAGTGGGGGGCAAGGACATACGCAGTATTTT. It encodes CASSSGGQGHTQYF.

The chain uses TRBV7-2 and TRBJ1-2; D gene unclear. V shed 0 bases and J shed 4 bases, with 12 bases lying between them. Germline V gene lookup returns CDR1 SGHTA and CDR2 FQGNSA. This CDR3 is built from 15 residues. CDR3 in amino acids: CASSLASQALYGYTF. The CDR3 region has the DNA TGTGCCAGCAGCTTAGCGTCCCAGGCCCTCTATGGCTACACCTTC. The complete variable domain, with remaining parts taken from reference TRBV7-2 and TRBJ1-2, reads GAGVSQSPSNKVTEKGKDVELRCDPISGHTALYWYRQSLGQGLEFLIYFQGNSAPDKSGLPSDRFSAERTGGSVSTLTIQRTQQEDSAVYLCASSLASQALYGYTFGSGTRLTVV.

The chain combines TRBV3-1 (or the pseudogene TRBV3-2) with TRBJ2-3, with TRBD2 as a possible D gene (5 bases). Germline lookup yields CDR1 LGHDT and CDR2 YNNKEL (reference sequence). Trimming removed 0 bases at V and 5 bases at J, with 15 bases between. The CDR3 is made up of 16 amino acids. DNA of the CDR3: TGTGCCAGCAGCCAAGATTCCCCGGGTGGAGGAGATACGCAGTATTTT. Protein sequence: CASSQDSPGGGDTQYF.

The CDR3 reads CASSPQFMGGHEQFF. Here the CDR3 DNA reads TGTGCCAGCAGCCCACAGTTCATGGGTGGCCATGAGCAGTTCTTC. This chain joins TRBV6-2 or TRBV6-3 and TRBJ2-1; D unresolved. The CDR3 is 15 amino acids. The V end lost 6 bases, the J end lost 8 bases, and 20 bases lay between the germline ends. CDR1 MNHEY and CDR2 SVGEGT come from the germline V gene.

This rearrangement joins TRBV4-1 to TRBJ2-1; D uncertain. Germline assignment: CDR1 MGHRA and CDR2 YSYEKL. Trimming removed 0 bases at V and 0 bases at J, with 6 bases between. The CDR3 covers 15 residues. CDR3 protein: CASSQEASSYNEQFF. In DNA form, the CDR3 reads TGCGCCAGCAGCCAAGAAGCGAGCTCCTACAATGAGCAGTTCTTC.

The V and J genes are TRBV11-2 and TRBJ2-2, with 7 bases that match TRBD2. The germline V gene has CDR1 SGHAT and CDR2 FQNNGV. The V gene end was trimmed by 1 base and the J gene end by 4 bases; junction bases not matched to a gene: 6. The CDR3 has 16 amino acids. The CDR3 DNA follows: TGTGCCAGCAGCTTAGTGCGGGGGAAGGTCACCGGGGAGCTGTTTTTT. Translating it yields CASSLVRGKVTGELFF.

The CDR3 nucleotides read TGTGCCAGCAGCCCGGGACTAGCGGATACGCAGTATTTT. Translated, it gives CASSPGLADTQYF. The V call is TRBV6-2 or TRBV6-3, the J call TRBJ2-3, with 10 bases that match TRBD2. The germline V gene has CDR1 MNHEY and CDR2 SVGEGT. The V segment lost 6 bases and the J segment 6 bases; nucleotides outside the gene matches: 3. The CDR3 sequence is 13 residues long.

This chain uses TRBV7-9 with TRBJ1-1, with a tentative D call TRBD1 (6 bases). Trimming removed 2 bases from V and 4 bases from J, with 11 bases in between. The CDR3 covers 14 residues. Germline CDR1 is SEHNR and CDR2 is FQNEAQ (reference sequence). DNA for the CDR3: TGTGCCAGCAGCTTAAATCTCAGGGGCACTGAAGCTTTCTTT. Translating it yields CASSLNLRGTEAFF.

The chain joins TRBV6-5 to TRBJ2-3; 8 bases fit TRBD2. The CDR3 is made up of 13 amino acids. Germline-derived CDR1 and CDR2 are MNHEY and SVGAGI. J was trimmed by 5 bases and V by 8 bases; bases with no gene match: 6. CDR3 sequence (DNA): TGTGCCAGCGCCCGGGGGACTAGAGATACGCAGTATTTT. Amino acid sequence: CASARGTRDTQYF.

On this clone itself: This CDR3 is also generated by other DNA sequences in the sample. The rearrangement joins TRBV6-5 to TRBJ2-2, with TRBD1 matching 9 bases. J was trimmed by 5 bases and V by 4 bases; bases with no gene match: 5. The germline V gene has CDR1 MNHEY and CDR2 SVGAGI. The CDR3 consists of 15 residues. The CDR3 nucleotides read TGTGCCAGCAGTTCACAGGGGGCAGGAACCGGGGAGCTGTTTTTT. It encodes CASSSQGAGTGELFF.

This chain links TRBV6-5 with TRBJ2-2; tentatively, D is TRBD1 (6 bases). The CDR3 sequence is 15 residues long. The V gene lost 8 bases and the J gene lost 1 base, with 14 bases spanning the gap. Germline CDR1 reads MNHEY; CDR2 reads SVGAGI. The CDR3, as DNA: TGTGCCAGCTTCCTAGGGGGTGGGAACACCGGGGAGCTGTTTTTT. Translation: CASFLGGGNTGELFF.

The genes are TRBV28 and TRBJ2-7; D may correspond to TRBD1 or TRBD2 (5 bases each). Germline V gene sequence: CDR1 MDHEN, CDR2 SYDVKM. The CDR3 has 13 residues. V lost 7 bases and J 6 bases, leaving 16 bases between the germline ends. The CDR3 sequence: CASIPGTSREQYF. Here the CDR3 DNA reads TGTGCCAGCATCCCCGGGACCTCACGCGAGCAGTACTTC. The whole variable domain, filled in from reference TRBV28 and TRBJ2-7, reads DVKVTQSSRYLVKRTGEKVFLECVQDMDHENMFWYRQDPGLGLRLIYFSYDVKMKEKGDIPEGYSVSREKKERFSLILESASTNQTSMYLCASIPGTSREQYFGPGTRLTVT.

This clone was picked up one time. The J gene is TRBJ1-6, the V gene TRBV19; 10 bases line up with TRBD1. Per germline, CDR1 LNHDA and CDR2 SQIVND (reference sequence). V shed 1 base and J 10 bases; nucleotides not matched to a gene: 7. The CDR3 spans 16 residues. The CDR3 nucleotides are TGTGCCAGTAGTATAGTGGGGACAGGGGTAAAGTCACCCCTCCACTTT. Residues: CASSIVGTGVKSPLHF.

The chain carries TRBV12-3 or TRBV12-4 and TRBJ2-2; no reliable D call. V lost 6 bases and J lost 6, with 8 bases in between. There are 12 residues in the CDR3. CDR3 sequence (DNA): TGTGCCAGCAGCCCGGAGTCCGGGGAGCTGTTTTTT. This encodes CASSPESGELFF.

The V and J genes are TRBV30 and TRBJ1-2; 7 positions match TRBD1. There are 14 residues in the CDR3. Looked up from germline, CDR1 is GTSNPN and CDR2 is SVGIG (reference sequence). V shed 2 bases and J 7 bases; nucleotides not matched to a gene: 10. CDR3 residues: CAWSLGQVAGGYTF. For the CDR3, the DNA is TGTGCCTGGAGTTTAGGACAGGTGGCGGGTGGCTACACCTTC. Looking up the rest from reference TRBV30 and TRBJ1-2 gives the full variable domain: SQTIHQWPATLVQPVGSPLSLECTVEGTSNPNLYWYRQAAGRGLQLLFYSVGIGQISSEVPQNLSASRPQDRQFILSSKKLLLSDSGFYLCAWSLGQVAGGYTFGSGTRLTVV.

This chain links TRBV5-1 with TRBJ2-7, with no clear D. Germline-derived CDR1 and CDR2 are SGHRS and YFSETQ. CDR3 length equals 13 residues. Trimming stripped 7 bases from V and 0 bases from J, with 11 bases between. The CDR3 region has the DNA TGCGCCAGCGGCGAAAAGGGCTCCTACGAGCAGTACTTC. It specifies CASGEKGSYEQYF.

CDR3 sequence: CASSKMTGSYGYTF. CDR3 in DNA: TGTGCCAGCAGTAAGATGACAGGGTCGTATGGCTACACCTTC. The chain combines TRBV6-5 with TRBJ1-2, with 7 bases fitting TRBD1. Germline V gene lookup returns CDR1 MNHEY and CDR2 SVGAGI. CDR3 length equals 14 residues. The ends lost 5 bases at V and 5 bases at J; junction bases unmatched: 8.

The V and J genes are TRBV7-9 and TRBJ2-3, with D possibly matching TRBD2 (5 bases). From germline, CDR1 is SEHNR and CDR2 FQNEAQ (reference sequence). CDR3 length: 15 residues. Trimming shortened V by 6 bases and J by 1 base, and 14 bases separated the two germline ends. The CDR3 spells CASSSPGLGTDTQYF. For the CDR3, the DNA is TGTGCCAGCAGTTCCCCGGGGTTAGGCACAGATACGCAGTATTTT.

This sequence joins TRBV5-1 and TRBJ2-5, with TRBD1 matching 8 bases. V dropped 0 bases and J dropped 3; count of bases not matched to a gene: 4. Germline-derived CDR1 and CDR2 are SGHRS and YFSETQ. The CDR3 runs to 15 residues. The CDR3 nucleotides are TGCGCCAGCAGCTTGGGACCACAGGGGGAAGAGACCCAGTACTTC. Its protein is CASSLGPQGEETQYF.

The gene calls are TRBV25-1 and TRBJ1-1; D remains unclear. CDR1 and CDR2 (germline): MGHDK, SYGVNS. This CDR3 has 12 residues. V was cut by 3 bases and J by 10 bases, with 12 bases left in between. The CDR3 coding sequence is TGTGCCAGCAGTGACATTGGTCCTGGAGCTTTCTTT. Encoded protein: CASSDIGPGAFF.